This T cell receptor beta chain appears in the sequencing data of a study of T cell responses to AZD1222 COVID-19 vaccine. Study-level results: Just a handful of people given AZD1222 tested seropositive at baseline. The donors showed a predominance of white British ancestry and of females, with possible underestimation of clonal diversity. Variant regions that are unmutated are reportedly the target of nearly half of spike-specific TCRs.

On this clone: Its antigen is unidentified.

Using immunoSEQ multiplex PCR, the repertoire was profiled, and TCRdb retains in-frame clones only, with some absent. The sample lists 100,000 or so clones; about 93% were seen once. Looked up from germline, CDR1 is MNHNY and CDR2 is SVGAGI (reference sequence). J was trimmed by 1 base and V by 6 bases; bases with no gene match: 11. This CDR3 is 16 amino acids long. This specimen consisted of peripheral blood, obtained on day 0 of AZD1222 vaccination. The clonotype originates from an adult in good health. The rearrangement joins TRBV6-6 to TRBJ1-1; 7 bases match TRBD1. CDR3 loop: CASRTGSVGRNTEAFF. Written as DNA, the CDR3 is TGTGCCAGCAGGACAGGGTCGGTGGGTAGGAACACTGAAGCTTTCTTT.